This T cell receptor (beta chain) was documented in a study of siplizumab effects on memory and regulatory T cells. TCRdb's copy holds only in-frame clones and misses some; the assay was immunoSEQ multiplex PCR. The table shows roughly 100,000 clones, with 85% to 95% occurring only once. General study points: Apparently more diverse than memory cells, naive T cells also seemed major alloresponse contributors.

A word on this clone: Its target is not known.

CDR1 is GTSNPN and CDR2 is SVGIG in the germline V gene (reference sequence). Between the trimmed V and J ends, which lost 2 bases and 9 bases, there was a span of 11 bases. The CDR3 spans 13 residues. The receptor's source is a human donor in good health. The chain recombines TRBV30 with TRBJ1-6, with D possibly being TRBD1 (5 bases). Specimen: CD4+ T cells sorted from blood. The CDR3 coding sequence is TGTGCCTGGAGTCGGGCAGGGATTTCACCCCTCCACTTT. Its translation is CAWSRAGISPLHF.